This T cell receptor (beta chain) is drawn from a study of CD8 T cells in Susac syndrome. Findings and caveats of the study: In Susac syndrome, the CD4+ T cell repertoires did not show clonal expansion.

After extraction with the RNeasy kit, 0.5 to 1 ug of the RNA was reverse transcribed using random hexamers. MiXCR was run by TCRdb on the immunoSEQ multiplex PCR reads, yielding one entry per CDR3 protein. This sample has some 150,000 distinct CDR3 sequences, with roughly 95% found just once. Germline V CDR1 and CDR2: SGHVS, FQNEAQ. Trimming took off 1 base at V and 2 bases at J, with 11 bases between the two ends. CDR3 length: 15 residues. In regard to this clonotype: Its antigen is undetermined.

CD8+ and CD4+ T cells from blood underwent TCR beta sequencing, which was carried out in a high-throughput format. The V call is TRBV7-8, the J call TRBJ2-5; the D gene could be TRBD1 or TRBD2 (6 bases each). Sequencing was performed on CD4+ T cells from PBMCs. This sequence originates from a human donor with Susac syndrome. The CDR3 sequence is CASSLDVGGQETQYF. CDR3 sequence (DNA): TGTGCCAGCAGCTTAGATGTAGGGGGGCAAGAGACCCAGTACTTC.